This TCR beta chain was identified in a study of cytomegalovirus exposure and HLA in healthy donors. Points from the study as a whole: It was reported in a later analysis that an Asian-associated ancestry cluster showed fewer N-insertions than the roughly 620-donor mean.

This CDR3 contains 13 residues. Trimming shortened V by 4 bases and J by 0 bases, and 6 bases separated the two germline ends. Germline-derived CDR1 and CDR2 are SGDLS and YYNGEE. The PCR had 60 Vbeta and 13 Jbeta primers. TCRdb keeps only in-frame clones here, not all; method: immunoSEQ multiplex PCR. The sample includes under 200,000 clones, around 79% of them seen just once. Remarks on this clone: The antigen remains unidentified.

Sequencing input: PBMCs. The V call is TRBV9, the J call TRBJ2-3, with D unclear. This clonotype originated in a male donor in good health and CMV-seropositive. CDR3 amino acids: CASSTDSTDTQYF. The CDR3, as DNA: TGTGCCAGCAGCACAGACAGCACAGATACGCAGTATTTT.